The 24 T cell receptor beta chains presented below share a single source sample, sequenced in a study of blood T cell repertoires in COVID-19. Produced via immunoSEQ multiplex PCR; TCRdb's table is partial and in-frame only. The sample lists approximately 230,000 clones, around 84% occurring once. The sample taken for sequencing was PBMCs or T cells enriched from blood (not recorded which). The receptors come from a man younger than 30 who had recovered from COVID-19.

The chain recombines TRBV27 with TRBJ1-1; D is possibly TRBD1 (6 bases). Germline CDR1 and CDR2: MNHEY and SMNVEV (reference sequence). Trimming removed 1 base at V and 5 bases at J, with 14 bases between. This CDR3 is built from 15 residues. For the CDR3, the DNA is TGTGCCAGCAGTTTATTGCTCACAGGGATAACTGAAGCTTTCTTT. It translates to CASSLLLTGITEAFF.

The chain links TRBV30 to TRBJ2-7; 9 nucleotides agree with TRBD2. CDR1 and CDR2 from the germline V gene are GTSNPN and SVGIG (reference sequence). The CDR3 contains 15 residues. Trimming took 1 base from V and 6 from J; bases not matched to a gene: 10. The CDR3 nucleotides read TGTGCCTGGAGTGAAGGGACTAGCAGGATCTCCGAGCAGTACTTC. Protein: CAWSEGTSRISEQYF.

The chain employs TRBV6-5 and TRBJ2-5; 8 bases agree with TRBD2. Losses at the gene ends were 0 bases for V and 3 bases for J; bases not matched to a gene: 0. This CDR3 comprises 14 residues. CDR1 is MNHEY, CDR2 SVGAGI, per germline. In nucleotides, the CDR3 is TGTGCCAGCAGTTACTCGACTAGCGAAGAGACCCAGTACTTC. Protein: CASSYSTSEETQYF.

J is TRBJ2-5 and V is TRBV28; 9 bases line up with TRBD2. The germline CDR1 and CDR2 sequences are MDHEN and SYDVKM. V shed 8 bases and J 4 bases; nucleotides not matched to a gene: 11. The CDR3 spans 15 residues. CDR3 sequence: CASGAGLAQIETQYF. The CDR3 DNA follows: TGTGCCAGCGGCGCGGGACTAGCACAAATAGAGACCCAGTACTTC.

The gene calls are TRBV9 and TRBJ2-7; 8 nucleotides line up with TRBD1. Germline V gene lookup returns CDR1 SGDLS and CDR2 YYNGEE. Losses at the gene ends were 0 bases for V and 2 bases for J; bases not matched to a gene: 4. The CDR3 length is 15 residues. CDR3 residues: CASSVGGQATYEQYF. In DNA, the CDR3 is TGTGCCAGCAGCGTAGGGGGACAGGCCACCTACGAGCAGTACTTC.

The chain uses TRBV27 and TRBJ1-5; perhaps TRBD1 as D (5 bases). The length of the CDR3 is 14 residues. CDR1 and CDR2 from the germline V gene are MNHEY and SMNVEV (reference sequence). Trimming pared 2 bases from V and 7 bases from J, leaving 12 bases between. CDR3 bases: TGTGCCAGCAGTTTAAATGGGGCGGGACAGCCCCAGCATTTT. Protein sequence: CASSLNGAGQPQHF.

The chain carries TRBV5-1 and TRBJ1-2; 7 bases map to TRBD1. Per germline, CDR1 SGHRS and CDR2 YFSETQ. V trimming: 2 bases; J trimming: 2 bases; junction bases outside the gene matches: 6. The CDR3 length is 15 residues. The CDR3: CASSLTGTVNYGYTF. DNA of the CDR3: TGCGCCAGCAGCTTAACCGGGACAGTAAACTATGGCTACACCTTC.

This clone came up once. The rearrangement links TRBV5-1 to TRBJ1-2; a possible D gene is TRBD1 (6 bases). Germline V gives CDR1 SGHRS, CDR2 YFSETQ. The germline V and J ends were trimmed by 4 bases and 7 bases, with 17 bases remaining between them. The length of the CDR3 is 14 residues. The CDR3 DNA sequence: TGCGCCAGCAGCACTCCAGGGGCGGAGGCTGGCTACACCTTC. Protein: CASSTPGAEAGYTF.

This chain's CDR3 is CASSLDSSYNSPLHF. The DNA for the CDR3 is TGTGCCAGCAGCTTAGACAGCTCCTATAATTCACCCCTCCACTTT. The chain has TRBV7-9 and TRBJ1-6; no clear D gene. Germline V gene sequence: CDR1 SEHNR, CDR2 FQNEAQ (reference sequence). The V and J ends lost 1 base and 0 bases respectively, with 4 bases between them. The length of the CDR3 is 15 residues.

This chain joins TRBV6-2 or TRBV6-3 and TRBJ1-1, with TRBD1 matching over 7 bases. V trimming: 0 bases; J trimming: 0 bases; junction bases outside the gene matches: 1. Germline CDR1 is MNHEY and CDR2 is SVGEGT. CDR3 length equals 15 residues. The CDR3 DNA reads as TGTGCCAGCAGTTACTCGGGACAGATGAACACTGAAGCTTTCTTT. It encodes CASSYSGQMNTEAFF.

V and J are TRBV7-9 and TRBJ1-2; 9 nucleotides agree with TRBD1. The V gene's germline CDR1 is SEHNR and CDR2 FQNEAQ (reference sequence). Unmatched junction bases numbered 17, after V lost 5 bases and J lost 1 base. The CDR3 extends over 19 amino acids. CDR3 sequence reads: CASSPTLPRDRARNYGYTF. CDR3 DNA sequence: TGTGCCAGCAGCCCGACCCTTCCCCGGGACAGGGCTCGTAACTATGGCTACACCTTC. Full variable domain (outside the CDR3, taken from reference TRBV7-9 and TRBJ1-2): DTGVSQNPRHKITKRGQNVTFRCDPISEHNRLYWYRQTLGQGPEFLTYFQNEAQLEKSRLLSDRFSAERPKGSFSTLEIQRTEQGDSAMYLCASSPTLPRDRARNYGYTFGSGTRLTVV.

The J gene is TRBJ2-7, the V gene TRBV27, with 9 nucleotides matching TRBD1. Germline CDR1 reads MNHEY; CDR2 reads SMNVEV (reference sequence). The V segment lost 5 bases and the J segment 1 base; nucleotides outside the gene matches: 6. This CDR3 comprises 15 residues. CDR3 DNA: TGTGCCAGCAGTGCGGGACAGGGTAAATCCTACGAGCAGTACTTC. Translating gives CASSAGQGKSYEQYF.

This clone was picked up one time. The rearrangement uses TRBV4-1 and TRBJ2-1; a weak D match, TRBD2 (6 bases). Between the trimmed V and J ends, which lost 7 bases and 5 bases, there was a span of 18 bases. This CDR3 has 15 amino acids. CDR1 MGHRA and CDR2 YSYEKL come from the germline V gene. In DNA form, the CDR3 reads TGCGCCAGCACCGCAATCCGCGGGGCCGACAATGAGCAGTTCTTC. It codes for CASTAIRGADNEQFF.

The chain combines TRBV29-1 with TRBJ1-1; tentatively, D is TRBD1 (6 bases). In germline, CDR1 is SQVTM, CDR2 ANQGSEA. Between the trimmed V and J ends, which lost 7 bases and 0 bases, there was a span of 15 bases. This CDR3 is 14 amino acids long. This chain's CDR3 is CSGAGTNMNTEAFF. CDR3 coding DNA: TGCAGCGGTGCCGGGACAAATATGAACACTGAAGCTTTCTTT.

The rearrangement links TRBV7-2 to TRBJ1-2; D may be TRBD1 (6 bases). V dropped 4 bases and J dropped 4 bases, with 19 bases sitting between them. The CDR3 runs to 16 residues. CDR1 is SGHTA and CDR2 is FQGNSA in the germline V gene. The CDR3 DNA is TGTGCCAGCAGCTCTGGCTGGAACGAGGGGGTCTATGGCTACACCTTC. Protein sequence: CASSSGWNEGVYGYTF.

The chain combines TRBV7-2 with TRBJ1-3, with D tentatively TRBD1 (5 bases). Trimming stripped 7 bases from V and 2 bases from J, with 15 bases between. From germline, CDR1 is SGHTA and CDR2 FQGNSA. The CDR3 covers 15 residues. CDR3 residues: CASNLNGGAGNTIYF. CDR3 bases: TGTGCCAGCAACCTCAACGGGGGAGCTGGAAACACCATATATTTT.

The rearrangement uses TRBV6-1 and TRBJ1-2; maybe TRBD1 (5 bases). V lost 3 bases, J lost 8 bases, and 10 bases lay in between. The CDR3 sequence is 12 residues long. The germline gives CDR1 MNHNS, CDR2 SASEGT. CDR3: CASSDWGGGYTF. CDR3 in DNA: TGTGCCAGCAGTGATTGGGGGGGAGGCTACACCTTC.

The chain has TRBV5-1 and TRBJ2-1, with 10 bases lining up with TRBD2. J lost 6 bases, V lost 2 bases, and 11 bases had no gene match. The CDR3 has 17 amino acids. Germline CDR1 is SGHRS and CDR2 is YFSETQ. For the CDR3, the DNA is TGCGCCAGCAGCTTCAACCCATTAGCGGGGGGTTCCAATGAGCAGTTCTTC. Translating it yields CASSFNPLAGGSNEQFF.

V is TRBV19 and J is TRBJ1-3; D might be TRBD1 (6 bases). CDR1 and CDR2 from the germline V gene are LNHDA and SQIVND (reference sequence). The CDR3 has 14 amino acids. V lost 8 bases and J 0 bases, leaving 11 bases between the germline ends. CDR3: CASARGGSGNTIYF. CDR3 DNA sequence: TGTGCCAGTGCGAGGGGGGGCTCTGGAAACACCATATATTTT.

CDR3 bases: TGTGCCAGCAGTTACACGGCGGGTCTGGGGACAGATACGCAGTATTTT. Translating it yields CASSYTAGLGTDTQYF. The chain employs TRBV6-5 and TRBJ2-3; D is perhaps TRBD2 (5 bases). In germline, CDR1 is MNHEY, CDR2 SVGAGI. This CDR3 is 16 amino acids long. V was cut by 2 bases and J by 3 bases, with 15 bases left in between.

The chain joins TRBV25-1 to TRBJ1-6, with TRBD1 matching over 9 bases. Looked up from germline, CDR1 is MGHDK and CDR2 is SYGVNS. This CDR3 is built from 17 residues. The ends lost 2 bases at V and 14 bases at J; junction bases unmatched: 16. CDR3 sequence: CASSETGTGRGYSTLHF. The DNA of the CDR3 is TGTGCCAGCAGTGAAACGGGGACAGGGAGGGGATATTCGACCCTCCACTTT.

The chain combines TRBV28 with TRBJ2-5; D possibly corresponds to TRBD2 (6 bases). Germline lookup yields CDR1 MDHEN and CDR2 SYDVKM. The CDR3 length is 18 residues. V was trimmed by 5 bases and J by 2 bases, leaving 24 bases between them. The CDR3 DNA follows: TGTGCCAGCAGTAAAAAGGTCCTTTCTAGCGAGATACAAGAGACCCAGTACTTC. Residues: CASSKKVLSSEIQETQYF.

The chain couples TRBV19 to TRBJ2-5; possibly TRBD2 for D (6 bases). The CDR3 runs to 15 residues. Deletions cut 5 bases from V and 1 base from J, with 14 bases between. From germline, CDR1 is LNHDA and CDR2 SQIVND (reference sequence). CDR3 sequence (DNA): TGTGCCAGTAGTCGGCGGACTACCTCCCAAGAGACCCAGTACTTC. Its translation is CASSRRTTSQETQYF. Complete variable domain (other parts from reference TRBV19 and TRBJ2-5): DGGITQSPKYLFRKEGQNVTLSCEQNLNHDAMYWYRQDPGQGLRLIYYSQIVNDFQKGDIAEGYSVSREKKESFPLTVTSAQKNPTAFYLCASSRRTTSQETQYFGPGTRLLVL.

This clone showed up just once. V is TRBV18 and J is TRBJ2-5; 11 nucleotides line up with TRBD2. CDR3 size: 15 residues. The germline CDR1 and CDR2 sequences are KGHSH and LQKENI. V gave up 6 bases and J gave up 5 bases; unmatched junction bases: 8. The CDR3 sequence: CASSSTSGVLETQYF. The CDR3 DNA reads TGTGCCAGCTCGTCGACTAGCGGGGTCCTGGAGACCCAGTACTTC. Full variable domain (rest looked up from reference TRBV18 and TRBJ2-5): NAGVMQNPRHLVRRRGQEARLRCSPMKGHSHVYWYRQLPEEGLKFMVYLQKENIIDESGMPKERFSAEFPKEGPSILRIQQVVRGDSAAYFCASSSTSGVLETQYFGPGTRLLVL.